These 22 T cell receptor beta chains originate from one sample sequenced in a study of spatial heterogeneity in lung cancer. Study-level results: Intratumoral expanded alpha and beta TCR counts were found to track tumor mutation counts.

Time point meaning: sample taken at primary tumor resection. These TCRs' antigens remain unknown. TCRdb processed the 5' RACE reads anew with MiXCR; each CDR3 protein has one entry. The sample holds 9,000 to 13,000 distinct CDR3 sequences, roughly 12% seen once. Sample: lung tumor tissue, taken at surgery. Source of these receptors: a male donor with early-stage non-small cell lung cancer.

At least ten counts were recorded for this clonotype. This beta chain slipped into a library made for alpha chains as a stray read, so its size is not meaningful. The chain recombines TRBV6-1 with TRBJ2-7; 7 bases align to TRBD2. After removal of 2 bases from V and 6 bases from J, the junction contained 7 bases not matched to a gene. Germline CDR1 is MNHNS and CDR2 is SASEGT. The CDR3 covers 14 residues. DNA of the CDR3: TGTGCCAGCAGTGAATTCGGCGGGAGAAGCGAGCAGTACTTC. It encodes CASSEFGGRSEQYF.

This clonotype turned up a few times. This beta chain is a stray sequence in a library constructed for alpha chains; its clone size is not meaningful. The V and J genes are TRBV4-2 and TRBJ2-1, with a tentative D call TRBD1 (6 bases). V lost 3 bases to trimming and J lost 1 base, with 19 bases between them. The CDR3 totals 18 residues. Germline V gene data show CDR1 as LGHNA and CDR2 as YNFKEQ. The CDR3 sequence: CASSQTLRPDRSYNEQFF. The DNA of the CDR3 is TGTGCCAGCAGCCAGACACTCCGGCCCGACAGGTCCTACAATGAGCAGTTCTTC.

This clonotype has ten or more counts. This beta chain is a stray sequence in a library constructed for alpha chains; its clone size is not meaningful. The chain combines TRBV5-1 with TRBJ1-1; D gene ambiguous. The CDR3 loop spans 14 amino acids. V shed 0 bases and J shed 1 base, with 7 bases lying between them. Germline V lookup: CDR1 SGHRS, CDR2 YFSETQ. The CDR3 DNA follows: TGCGCCAGCAGCTTGGGACGGACGAACACTGAAGCTTTCTTT. Translation gives CASSLGRTNTEAFF.

This clonotype has a handful of counts. Because this beta chain is a stray read in a library intended to capture alpha chains, its abundance should not be given much weight. The chain uses TRBV18 and TRBJ1-1; 7 bases map to TRBD1. Germline V gene lookup returns CDR1 KGHSH and CDR2 LQKENI. The CDR3 sequence is 15 residues long. V trimming: 3 bases; J trimming: 7 bases; junction bases outside the gene matches: 11. The CDR3 DNA follows: TGTGCCAGCTCACCTAACTGGGACAGTGGATTTGAAGCTTTCTTT. Its translation: CASSPNWDSGFEAFF. The variable domain in full, with the rest retrieved from reference TRBV18 and TRBJ1-1, is NAGVMQNPRHLVRRRGQEARLRCSPMKGHSHVYWYRQLPEEGLKFMVYLQKENIIDESGMPKERFSAEFPKEGPSILRIQQVVRGDSAAYFCASSPNWDSGFEAFFGQGTRLTVV.

In this sample, this clonotype is medium-sized (0.01 to 0.1%). The library was built for alpha chains, so this beta chain is an off-target read and its size means little. This chain connects TRBV11-1 to TRBJ2-1, with D unresolved. The CDR3 spans 11 residues. CDR1 SGHAT and CDR2 FQDESV come from the germline V gene (reference sequence). Trimming left V 4 bases short and J 12 bases short, with 10 bases between. This CDR3 is CASSSESPQFF. The DNA of the CDR3 is TGTGCCAGCAGCTCGGAGAGTCCGCAGTTCTTC.

This clonotype was picked up a small number of times. This beta chain was picked up by a library intended for alpha chains and is off target, so its count carries little meaning. This sequence joins TRBV18 and TRBJ2-2, with a weak D call TRBD2 (6 bases). Trimming took 0 bases from V and 0 from J, leaving 8 bases between them. Germline CDR1 is KGHSH and CDR2 is LQKENI. The CDR3 has 16 residues. Here the CDR3 reads CASSPPGEANTGELFF. In DNA form, the CDR3 reads TGTGCCAGCTCACCACCTGGGGAGGCGAACACCGGGGAGCTGTTTTTT.

This clonotype ranks as medium-sized. The junction differs from germline at one of its ends, possibly a read error. This beta chain is a stray sequence in a library constructed for alpha chains; its clone size is not meaningful. This chain connects TRBV29-1 to TRBJ2-7; TRBD2 might be the D (6 bases). The CDR3 contains 13 residues. Germline V gene sequence: CDR1 SQVTM, CDR2 ANQGSEA. DNA for the CDR3: TGCAGCGTGGAAGCGGGTTCTTCCTACGAGCAGTACTTC. It translates to CSVEAGSSYEQYF.

This clonotype has a count of ten or more. With the library built for alpha chains, this beta chain is off target and its frequency is not meaningful. The chain joins TRBV4-2 to TRBJ1-5; D unresolved. Germline CDR1 LGHNA, CDR2 YNFKEQ. The CDR3 has 18 amino acids. Deletions cut 2 bases from V and 0 bases from J, with 17 bases between. CDR3 sequence: CASSQKVNQGISNQPQHF. CDR3 nucleotide sequence: TGTGCCAGCAGCCAAAAGGTAAACCAAGGGATTAGCAATCAGCCCCAGCATTTT.

About this clonotype: This beta chain came through as a stray read in a library set up for alpha chains, and its size says little. The V and J genes are TRBV27 and TRBJ2-7; TRBD2 matches 8 bases. J gave up 4 bases and V 2 bases, and 10 bases lay outside the gene matches. The CDR3 extends over 16 amino acids. Germline CDR1 MNHEY, CDR2 SMNVEV (reference sequence). The CDR3 sequence: CASSLSGGAGPYEQYV. DNA of the CDR3: TGTGCCAGCAGTTTAAGCGGGGGAGCTGGTCCGTACGAGCAGTACGTC.

Comments on this clonotype: The library was built for alpha chains, so this beta chain is an off-target read and its size means little. The chain recombines TRBV10-3 with TRBJ2-3, with a weak D call TRBD2 (5 bases). V lost 3 bases, J lost 6 bases, and 16 bases lay in between. Per germline, CDR1 ENHRY and CDR2 SYGVKD. This CDR3 has 15 amino acids. Here the CDR3 reads CAISDSRSEGDTQYF. The DNA of the CDR3 is TGTGCCATCAGTGACTCCAGGAGTGAGGGTGATACGCAGTATTTT.

Turning to this clonotype: Since the library was made to target alpha chains, this beta chain is a stray read and its abundance is not meaningful. The CDR3 spells CASSPRGETQYF. The CDR3 DNA follows: TGCGCCAGCAGCCCGCGGGGGGAGACCCAGTACTTC. The chain couples TRBV5-1 to TRBJ2-5; TRBD2 agrees at 7 bases. V lost 4 bases and J lost 5; bases outside the gene matches: 2. CDR1 is SGHRS, CDR2 YFSETQ, per germline. This CDR3 is built from 12 residues.

This clonotype was seen ten or more times. This beta chain appears as a stray read in a library generated for alpha chains; its size is not informative. This chain uses TRBV10-3 with TRBJ1-2; D gene unclear. The CDR3 is 15 residues long. With 4 bases removed from V and 6 bases from J, the gap between germline ends came to 18 bases. Germline V lookup: CDR1 ENHRY, CDR2 SYGVKD. The DNA of the CDR3 is TGTGCCATCAGTGTCTGGGGTGGGCAGGAGGATGGCTACACCTTC. Encoded protein: CAISVWGGQEDGYTF.

This clonotype is labeled as large (0.1 to 1%). The size of this beta chain means little, since it is a stray read in a library made for alpha chains. The chain joins TRBV18 to TRBJ2-7; 9 nucleotides align to TRBD1. Per the germline V gene, CDR1 is KGHSH and CDR2 is LQKENI. With V trimmed by 4 bases and J by 3 bases, 7 bases remained unmatched. The CDR3 sequence is 15 residues long. CDR3 in amino acids: CASSRPGQGFYEQYF. In DNA, the CDR3 is TGTGCCAGCTCACGACCGGGACAGGGCTTCTACGAGCAGTACTTC.

In this sample, this clonotype turned up many times. This beta chain is off target for a library built for alpha chains, so its abundance means little. The chain combines TRBV6-2 or TRBV6-3 with TRBJ2-3, with 7 bases aligning to TRBD2. Per germline, CDR1 MNHEY and CDR2 SVGEGT. The CDR3 runs to 16 residues. Trimming at V came to 6 bases and at J to 4 bases, leaving 13 bases not matched to a gene. CDR3 residues: CASRPAWTGGSDTQYF. The CDR3 DNA sequence: TGTGCCAGCAGGCCCGCCTGGACGGGAGGTTCAGATACGCAGTATTTT.

This clonotype was seen many times. The library was built for alpha chains, so this beta chain is an off-target read and its size means little. This rearrangement joins TRBV20-1 to TRBJ2-1; D is perhaps TRBD2 (6 bases). CDR3 length: 18 residues. Trimming stripped 1 base from V and 5 bases from J, with 24 bases between. CDR1 and CDR2 from the germline V gene are DFQATT and SNEGSKA (reference sequence). The CDR3 spells CSARGPNGDSVLDNEQFF. The CDR3 nucleotides read TGCAGTGCTAGAGGGCCCAACGGGGACTCGGTACTTGACAATGAGCAGTTCTTC.

This clonotype was seen repeatedly, ten times or more. The library was built for alpha chains, so this beta chain is an off-target read and its size means little. The chain links TRBV29-1 to TRBJ2-7; D not certain. The length of the CDR3 is 15 residues. The V end was cut by 4 bases, the J end by 1 base, with 17 bases between. Germline V gene sequence: CDR1 SQVTM, CDR2 ANQGSEA. The CDR3 DNA reads as TGCAGCGTTGCCTCTCCTGGGCGGAGATCCTACGAGCAGTACTTC. Translated: CSVASPGRRSYEQYF.

For this clonotype: This beta chain turned up in a library designed for alpha chains; as an off-target read, its abundance says little. The chain employs TRBV6-2 or TRBV6-3 and TRBJ2-4; D might be TRBD1 or TRBD2, each matching 5 bases. V was trimmed by 2 bases and J by 7 bases, leaving 21 bases between them. The CDR3 is made up of 17 amino acids. Germline V gives CDR1 MNHEY, CDR2 SVGEGT. CDR3 DNA: TGTGCCAGCAGTTACGAATCCCCGGTCAACAGGAGGAACATTCAGTACTTC. Residues: CASSYESPVNRRNIQYF.

On this clonotype: This beta chain is an off-target read within a library intended for alpha chains, so its frequency means little. The V gene is TRBV20-1, the J gene TRBJ2-7; D is perhaps TRBD1 or TRBD2 (6 bases each). The germline gives CDR1 DFQATT, CDR2 SNEGSKA (reference sequence). Trimming took 4 bases from V and 4 from J, leaving 14 bases between them. The CDR3 is 13 residues long. CDR3 nucleotide sequence: TGCAGTGCTATGACAGGACTACTATACGAGCAGTACTTC. Residues: CSAMTGLLYEQYF.

This clonotype came up once. This beta chain represents an off-target read in a library built for alpha chains; its size is of limited meaning. The gene calls are TRBV5-1 and TRBJ1-1; the D is unclear. The CDR3 runs to 13 residues. Trimming stripped 2 bases from V and 9 bases from J, with 14 bases between. Germline V gene lookup returns CDR1 SGHRS and CDR2 YFSETQ. CDR3 in DNA: TGCGCCAGCAGCTTCGGAACTCAGGCCCAAGCTTTCTTT. It yields the protein CASSFGTQAQAFF. Using reference TRBV5-1 and TRBJ1-1 for the parts outside the CDR3, the full variable domain is KAGVTQTPRYLIKTRGQQVTLSCSPISGHRSVSWYQQTPGQGLQFLFEYFSETQRNKGNFPGRFSGRQFSNSRSEMNVSTLELGDSALYLCASSFGTQAQAFFGQGTRLTVV.

At least ten counts were recorded for this clonotype. This beta chain is a stray read from a library made for alpha chains; its abundance is not meaningful. The rearrangement links TRBV5-5 to TRBJ2-2, with D possibly matching TRBD1 (6 bases). Germline CDR1 reads SGHKS; CDR2 reads YYEKEE (reference sequence). The CDR3 totals 15 residues. The V and J ends lost 4 bases and 1 base respectively, with 11 bases between them. For the CDR3, the DNA is TGTGCCAGCAGCCCGGGACACCTGAACACCGGGGAGCTGTTTTTT. It codes for CASSPGHLNTGELFF.

This clonotype was seen ten or more times. This beta chain is an off-target read within a library intended for alpha chains, so its frequency means little. The rearrangement uses TRBV10-1 and TRBJ2-7, with a weak D call TRBD2 (7 bases). The V end was cut by 4 bases, the J end by 7 bases, with 20 bases between. Looked up from germline, CDR1 is WNHNN and CDR2 is SYGVQD (reference sequence). CDR3 length: 15 residues. The CDR3, as DNA: TGCGCCAGCAGTGCCCAAGCGGGGACAAGGGAGGAGCAGTACTTC. Translated, it gives CASSAQAGTREEQYF.

Ten or more counts support this clonotype. This beta chain came through as a stray read in a library set up for alpha chains, and its size says little. The CDR3 loop is CASSLAPEQYF. CDR3 DNA sequence: TGTGCCAGCAGTTTAGCCCCCGAGCAGTACTTC. This rearrangement joins TRBV12-3 or TRBV12-4 to TRBJ2-7; D uncertain. This CDR3 region has 11 residues. V was trimmed by 0 bases and J by 6 bases, leaving 3 bases between them.